This T cell receptor beta chain emerged from a study of CD8+ T cells in alopecia areata. As for this clone: Other DNA sequences in this sample translate to the same CDR3.

Per the germline V gene, CDR1 is SQVTM and CDR2 is ANQGSEA. V lost 2 bases and J 4 bases, leaving 3 bases between the germline ends. The CDR3 loop spans 11 amino acids. TCR sequencing used cDNA made by reverse transcription of extracted RNA. Data came from immunoSEQ multiplex PCR; TCRdb stores just in-frame clones and leaves some out. The table has 100,000 to 150,000 clones, about 51% seen once. It was from alopecia areata patients that lesional scalp punch biopsies and peripheral blood were collected. This sequence joins TRBV29-1 and TRBJ2-1, with D hard to call. The source of this sequence is a human donor with alopecia areata. The sample was NKG2D-low CD8+ T cells sorted from blood. The CDR3 DNA sequence: TGCAGCGTTGAATTTTACAATGAGCAGTTCTTC. This translates into CSVEFYNEQFF.